This T cell receptor beta chain was sequenced in a study of T cells in Graves' hyperthyroidism and ophthalmopathy. This clonotype has only a few counts. Amplification of TCR beta CDR3 regions was performed using RNA transcripts as template. RT-PCR in the first round (using the HTBI primer set) targeted the TCR CDR3. TCRdb re-derived calls from the multiplex PCR reads in MiXCR, one entry per CDR3 protein. The sample holds nearly 600,000 distinct CDR3 sequences, over 11% seen once. The CDR3 contains 15 residues. After removal of 5 bases from V and 0 bases from J, the junction contained 2 bases not matched to a gene. Germline CDR1 is SGHTA and CDR2 is FQGNSA. Sampled blood dates from first hyperthyroidism diagnosis, and it precedes any ophthalmopathy symptoms. The PBMCs had their origin in less than 13 ml of fresh peripheral blood.

Input material: blood. The clonotype was recovered from a woman in her thirties with Graves' hyperthyroidism that later progressed to Graves' ophthalmopathy. This chain joins TRBV7-2 and TRBJ2-2; 8 bases agree with TRBD2. The CDR3 DNA reads as TGTGCCAGCAGCAATAGCGGGGCGAACACCGGGGAGCTGTTTTTT. It yields the protein CASSNSGANTGELFF.